This TCR beta chain is drawn from a study of regulatory T cells in long-lasting Graves disease. The sample's time point: newly diagnosed GD, antithyroid drugs for less than 3 months. With RNA extracted from PBMCs as input, the TCR library was made. Peripheral blood, around 9 milliliters per patient, was collected in EDTA tubes. CDR1 and CDR2 from the germline V gene are KGHSH and LQKENI. Trimming cost V 2 bases and J 2 bases, with 16 bases left between them. The CDR3 runs 16 residues. In building TCR beta libraries, iRepertoire HTBI primers were used together with Arm-PCR of CDR3 regions. TCRdb re-derived calls from the multiplex PCR reads in MiXCR, one entry per CDR3 protein. The sample has roughly 610,000 distinct CDR3 sequences, 15% to 20% seen once; the top ten hold 18%. This sample also belongs to another study, concerning T cells in Graves' hyperthyroidism and ophthalmopathy. That paper states: With the HTBI primer set, the TCR CDR3 went through a first round of RT-PCR. Ophthalmopathy could be told apart from stable hyperthyroidism with a 13 V-J model.

The genes are TRBV18 and TRBJ2-7; D possibly corresponds to TRBD1 (6 bases). This receptor was taken from a woman aged 25 to 39 with Graves disease. Sequenced here: peripheral blood mononuclear cells (PBMCs), sampled at new diagnosis, from a patient treated with antithyroid drugs. This chain's CDR3 is CASSPTTQHRAYEQYF. The CDR3 nucleotides read TGTGCCAGCTCACCAACCACGCAACACAGGGCCTACGAGCAGTACTTC.